These T cell receptor beta chains were read from a single sample in a study of cytomegalovirus exposure and HLA in healthy donors. Clones were read by immunoSEQ multiplex PCR, and TCRdb kept only the in-frame ones, dropping some. The repertoire table contains about 200,000 clones. What was sequenced was PBMCs. Every receptor here comes from a boy younger than 18 in good health and CMV-seronegative. Both conserved end residues are part of each CDR3. D genes are given only for firm matches.

>NA|TRBV7-2|TRBJ2-5
CASSHWGEETQYF
TGTGCCAGCAGCCATTGGGGGGAAGAGACCCAGTACTTC
>TRBD2|TRBV4-2|TRBJ2-3
CASSLLTGERGGGAQYF
TGTGCCAGCAGCCTCCTTACCGGAGAGCGGGGGGGCGGGGCGCAGTATTTT
>NA|TRBV28|TRBJ2-7
CASSSSLTGLSYEQYF
TGTGCCAGCAGTTCCTCCCTTACAGGGTTATCCTACGAGCAGTACTTC
>NA|TRBV4-1|TRBJ2-6
CASSQDWQVAGANVLTF
TGCGCCAGCAGCCAAGATTGGCAGGTCGCTGGGGCCAACGTCCTGACTTTC
>NA|TRBV27|TRBJ2-1
CASSDQGMGRVEQFF
TGTGCCAGCAGCGACCAGGGGATGGGGAGGGTTGAGCAGTTCTTC
>NA|TRBV5-1|TRBJ2-7
CASSLERNYEQYF
TGCGCCAGCAGCTTGGAACGGAACTACGAGCAGTACTTC
>TRBD2|TRBV5-4|TRBJ2-7
CASSSTSSGGYEQYF
TGTGCCAGCAGCTCTACTTCTAGCGGGGGCTACGAGCAGTACTTC
>TRBD2|TRBV5-1|TRBJ2-5
CASSIGTSGQETQYF
TGCGCCAGCAGCATAGGGACTAGCGGGCAAGAGACCCAGTACTTC
>NA|TRBV28|TRBJ1-1
CASSLAWQEDPEAFF
TGTGCCAGCAGTCTAGCGTGGCAGGAGGACCCTGAAGCTTTCTTT
>NA|TRBV10-3|TRBJ1-2
CAISETESYGYTF
TGTGCCATCAGTGAGACAGAGTCCTATGGCTACACCTTC
>NA|TRBV7-2|TRBJ2-6
CASSLVVVSGANVLTF
TGTGCCAGCAGCTTAGTAGTGGTCTCTGGGGCCAACGTCCTGACTTTC
>NA|TRBV7-9|TRBJ1-6
CASSSERGNSPLHF
TGTGCCAGCAGCTCTGAGCGGGGGAATTCACCCCTCCACTTT
>TRBD2|TRBV4-3|TRBJ2-1
CASSRTSGGSYNEQFF
TGCGCCAGCAGCCGGACTAGCGGGGGCTCCTACAATGAGCAGTTCTTC
>TRBD1|TRBV5-1|TRBJ1-5
CASSPGDRDQPQHF
TGCGCCAGCAGCCCAGGGGACAGAGATCAGCCCCAGCATTTT
>NA|TRBV5-5|TRBJ1-2
CASSLIFQGSGYTF
TGTGCCAGCAGCCTCATCTTCCAGGGGAGTGGCTACACCTTC
>NA|TRBV29-1|TRBJ1-1
CSVGREGTEAFF
TGCAGCGTTGGCAGGGAGGGCACTGAAGCTTTCTTT
>NA|TRBV19|TRBJ1-6
CASSIAGGSPLHF
TGTGCCAGTAGTATCGCGGGGGGGTCACCCCTCCACTTT
>NA|TRBV5-1|TRBJ2-2
CASSLVAGHRTGELFF
TGCGCCAGCAGCCTGGTAGCCGGACACCGCACCGGGGAGCTGTTTTTT
>TRBD1|TRBV13|TRBJ1-1
CASRRGGGHTEAFF
TGTGCCAGCAGAAGAGGAGGGGGCCACACTGAAGCTTTCTTT
>TRBD2|TRBV7-3|TRBJ2-1
CASSWEGLAGEEQFF
TGTGCCAGCAGCTGGGAAGGACTAGCGGGGGAGGAGCAGTTCTTC
>TRBD2|TRBV4-1|TRBJ2-1
CASSHPGRGGSYNEQFF
TGCGCCAGCAGCCACCCGGGTCGGGGGGGCTCCTACAATGAGCAGTTCTTC
>TRBD2|TRBV10-3|TRBJ2-3
CAISETSSGGPTADTQYF
TGTGCCATCAGTGAAACATCTAGCGGGGGGCCCACCGCAGATACGCAGTATTTT
>NA|TRBV5-6|TRBJ2-7
CASSPIGVYEQYF
TGTGCCAGCAGCCCCATCGGGGTCTACGAGCAGTACTTC
>TRBD1|TRBV19|TRBJ1-1
CASSIRQGRNEAFF
TGTGCCAGTAGTATCAGACAGGGGAGAAATGAAGCTTTCTTT
>NA|TRBV11-2|TRBJ1-3
CASSGLGGALPSSGNTIYF
TGTGCCAGCAGCGGGCTGGGGGGGGCCCTACCAAGCTCTGGAAACACCATATATTTT
>NA|TRBV10-3|TRBJ1-1
CAISGPNTEAFF
TGTGCCATCAGTGGGCCGAACACTGAAGCTTTCTTT
>NA|TRBV19|TRBJ1-2
CASSIGPEGYTF
TGTGCCAGTAGTATAGGCCCCGAGGGCTACACCTTC
>NA|TRBV6-5|TRBJ2-2
CASIGVNTGELFF
TGTGCCAGCATTGGAGTAAACACCGGGGAGCTGTTTTTT
>NA|TRBV7-3|TRBJ2-7
CASSLGSGTLDEQYF
TGTGCCAGCAGCTTAGGAAGCGGGACACTCGACGAGCAGTACTTC
>TRBD1|TRBV25-1|TRBJ2-2
CASSEGWDRGRITGELFF
TGTGCCAGCAGTGAAGGTTGGGACAGGGGGCGCATCACCGGGGAGCTGTTTTTT
>TRBD2|TRBV9|TRBJ2-5
CASSQRLAGETQYF
TGTGCCAGCAGCCAGCGACTAGCGGGCGAGACCCAGTACTTC
>NA|TRBV18|TRBJ2-5
CASSPPGVETQYF
TGTGCCAGCTCACCACCAGGGGTGGAGACCCAGTACTTC
>NA|TRBV4-2|TRBJ1-5
CASSQESQPQHF
TGTGCCAGCAGCCAAGAGTCGCAGCCCCAGCATTTT
>TRBD1|TRBV10-2|TRBJ2-7
CATGTVAPGEQYF
TGCGCCACCGGGACAGTGGCGCCTGGCGAGCAGTACTTC
>TRBD2|TRBV6-1|TRBJ2-2
CASRESAGGRPGELFF
TGTGCCAGCAGGGAATCTGCGGGGGGGAGGCCCGGGGAGCTGTTTTTT
>NA|TRBV4-1|TRBJ2-5
CASSRAGPVGQYF
TGCGCCAGCAGCCGAGCGGGTCCGGTGGGCCAGTACTTC
>TRBD2|TRBV5-1|TRBJ2-1
CASSPGLGSNNEQFF
TGCGCCAGCAGCCCGGGACTAGGATCCAACAATGAGCAGTTCTTC
>TRBD2|TRBV7-7|TRBJ2-3
CASSFGRRGADTQYF
TGTGCTAGCAGCTTCGGCCGGCGGGGGGCAGATACGCAGTATTTT
>NA|TRBV15|TRBJ1-1
CATSRDRLVNTEAFF
TGTGCCACCAGCAGAGATAGATTGGTGAACACTGAAGCTTTCTTT
>TRBD2|TRBV30|TRBJ2-7
CAWSDAREGEYF
TGTGCCTGGAGTGACGCCCGGGAGGGTGAGTACTTC
>TRBD1|TRBV10-3|TRBJ2-7
CAISESRDRDYEQYF
TGTGCCATCAGTGAGTCGAGGGACAGGGACTACGAGCAGTACTTC
>NA|TRBV2|TRBJ1-2
CASSTGGGIYGYTF
TGTGCCAGCTCCACCGGGGGGGGCATCTATGGCTACACCTTC
>NA|TRBV4-3|TRBJ1-1
CASSQDAGNTEAFF
TGCGCCAGCAGCCAAGATGCGGGGAACACTGAAGCTTTCTTT
>TRBD1|TRBV6-1|TRBJ1-1
CASTRQGRVAFF
TGTGCCAGCACCAGACAGGGGCGAGTAGCTTTCTTT
>NA|TRBV7-9|TRBJ2-6
CASSLSESGANVLTF
TGTGCCAGCAGCTTATCAGAATCTGGGGCCAACGTCCTGACTTTC
>NA|TRBV7-2|TRBJ1-1
CASNPINRDTEAFF
TGTGCCAGCAACCCAATAAACAGGGACACTGAAGCTTTCTTT
>NA|TRBV7-6|TRBJ1-1
CASSSRPGTSNTEAFF
TGTGCCAGCAGCTCCCGGCCCGGGACATCTAACACTGAAGCTTTCTTT
>TRBD1|TRBV7-2|TRBJ1-2
CASSPRTGLAGYGYTF
TGTGCCAGCAGCCCGCGGACAGGCCTAGCGGGCTATGGCTACACCTTC
>NA|TRBV19|TRBJ1-3
CASSPLRGNTIYF
TGTGCCAGTAGCCCCCTGAGGGGGAACACCATATATTTT